The 27 T cell receptor beta chains below were found in one sample sequenced in a study of OX40 agonist ivuxolimab in advanced cancers. Profiling relied on immunoSEQ multiplex PCR, and the TCRdb table lists in-frame clones only, not all of them. The sample holds 75,000 to 100,000 clones, approximately 84% seen once. Specimen: CD4+ or CD8+ T cells sorted from blood, collected in a trial of the OX40 agonist ivuxolimab. The source is an adult with an advanced solid tumor such as melanoma, head and neck, liver or kidney cancer.

The V and J genes are TRBV19 and TRBJ2-7, with 9 positions matching TRBD2. The CDR3 is 15 residues long. Trimming took 4 bases from V and 4 from J; bases not matched to a gene: 8. Germline lookup yields CDR1 LNHDA and CDR2 SQIVND (reference sequence). CDR3 loop: CASSSSPGLAYEQYF. CDR3 sequence (DNA): TGTGCCAGTAGTAGTTCCCCGGGACTAGCTTACGAGCAGTACTTC.

The rearrangement joins TRBV5-1 to TRBJ1-1, with D perhaps TRBD1 (6 bases). The CDR3 contains 14 residues. Germline V gene sequence: CDR1 SGHRS, CDR2 YFSETQ. V was clipped by 4 bases and J by 0 bases, with 10 bases between them. This CDR3 is CASSPDSLNTEAFF. CDR3 bases: TGCGCCAGCAGCCCGGACAGTTTGAACACTGAAGCTTTCTTT.

The chain has TRBV6-5 and TRBJ1-5, with D hard to call. Germline loops: CDR1 MNHEY, CDR2 SVGAGI. V dropped 6 bases and J dropped 5 bases, with 11 bases sitting between them. The CDR3 is 13 amino acids. CDR3 protein: CASSPAIYQPQHF. CDR3 nucleotide sequence: TGTGCCAGCAGCCCCGCCATATATCAGCCCCAGCATTTT.

V and J are TRBV9 and TRBJ2-3; TRBD2 aligns across 9 bases. Looked up from germline, CDR1 is SGDLS and CDR2 is YYNGEE. V was pared by 3 bases and J by 7 bases, with 9 bases of the junction left unmatched. CDR3 length equals 15 residues. The CDR3: CASSGAGGPGNTQYF. The DNA of the CDR3 is TGTGCCAGCAGCGGGGCGGGAGGGCCCGGGAATACGCAGTATTTT.

This clone was counted once. The V and J genes are TRBV5-6 and TRBJ2-7; 12 nucleotides match TRBD1. Germline CDR1 reads SGHDT; CDR2 reads YYEEEE. The CDR3 runs 15 residues. J gave up 5 bases and V 0 bases, and 3 bases lay outside the gene matches. This CDR3 is CASSLVGTGGHEQYF. The CDR3 DNA reads TGTGCCAGCAGCTTGGTAGGGACAGGGGGCCACGAGCAGTACTTC.

V gene TRBV4-3 combines with J gene TRBJ2-1; possible D gene TRBD1, 6 bases. CDR1 is LGHNA and CDR2 is YSLEER in the germline V gene. V was clipped by 3 bases and J by 0 bases, with 18 bases between them. The CDR3 length is 18 residues. CDR3 region: CASSHAGVEGSSYNEQFF. The CDR3, as DNA: TGCGCCAGCAGCCATGCAGGGGTTGAGGGAAGCTCCTACAATGAGCAGTTCTTC.

This chain uses TRBV13 with TRBJ1-1, with TRBD1 matching over 7 bases. V lost 6 bases and J lost 11; bases outside the gene matches: 15. The CDR3 loop spans 14 amino acids. CDR1 and CDR2 (germline): PRHDT, FYEKMQ (reference sequence). CDR3 in amino acids: CASSLEQGRLGAFF. The CDR3 DNA is TGTGCCAGCAGTCTAGAACAGGGGAGGTTGGGGGCTTTCTTT.

As DNA, the CDR3 is TGTGCCAGCAGTCCGCAACAGGGTAACTATGGCTACACCTTC. Translated, it gives CASSPQQGNYGYTF. This rearrangement joins TRBV6-5 to TRBJ1-2; weak D call: TRBD1 (6 bases). The CDR3 sequence is 14 residues long. Trimming shortened V by 5 bases and J by 1 base, and 11 bases separated the two germline ends. In germline, CDR1 is MNHEY, CDR2 SVGAGI.

The J gene is TRBJ2-5, the V gene TRBV7-9; the D call may be TRBD1 or TRBD2 (5 bases each). V lost 5 bases to trimming and J lost 3 bases, with 19 bases between them. The germline CDR1 and CDR2 sequences are SEHNR and FQNEAQ (reference sequence). The CDR3 covers 16 residues. In DNA, the CDR3 is TGTGCCAGCAGCCCCACCTTTCGGGGACGCGAAGAGACCCAGTACTTC. Protein: CASSPTFRGREETQYF.

The chain links TRBV7-2 to TRBJ1-3; D is unclear. This CDR3 has 16 residues. Germline V gives CDR1 SGHTA, CDR2 FQGNSA. V dropped 7 bases and J dropped 0 bases, with 16 bases sitting between them. The CDR3 sequence is CASTSRAAISGNTIYF. The CDR3 region has the DNA TGTGCCAGCACCTCCCGGGCCGCAATCTCTGGAAACACCATATATTTT.

CDR3 coding DNA: TGTGCCAGCAGCTTAGCGGACAGATCCTACGAGCAGTACTTC. Translating gives CASSLADRSYEQYF. The chain is built from TRBV7-6 and TRBJ2-7, with TRBD1 as a possible D gene (6 bases). V lost 0 bases to trimming and J lost 1 base, with 7 bases between them. Germline V gene data show CDR1 as SGHVS and CDR2 as FNYEAQ. This CDR3 is built from 14 residues.

The chain joins TRBV2 to TRBJ2-7, with D tentatively TRBD1 (6 bases). Germline V gene sequence: CDR1 SNHLY, CDR2 FYNNEI. The CDR3 sequence is 14 residues long. V was trimmed by 0 bases and J by 4 bases, leaving 10 bases between them. The CDR3 spells CASSEARTVYEQYF. The CDR3, as DNA: TGTGCCAGCAGTGAAGCACGGACAGTTTACGAGCAGTACTTC.

V usage is TRBV6-1 and J usage is TRBJ1-5, with TRBD1 as a possible D gene (6 bases). The germline gives CDR1 MNHNS, CDR2 SASEGT. The CDR3 is 17 amino acids. V was trimmed by 0 bases and J by 2 bases, leaving 14 bases between them. The CDR3 DNA reads TGTGCCAGCAGTGAAGCGACGAAGGCAGGGGGCAATCAGCCCCAGCATTTT. This translates into CASSEATKAGGNQPQHF.

This chain joins TRBV11-3 and TRBJ2-1, with D possibly TRBD2 on 6 matching bases. Germline CDR1 and CDR2: SGHNT and YENEEA. The CDR3 sequence is 16 residues long. Trimming took 0 bases from V and 6 from J, leaving 15 bases between them. The CDR3, as DNA: TGTGCCAGCAGCTTAGATATCGCGGGGAGTTTCAATGAGCAGTTCTTC. Amino acids: CASSLDIAGSFNEQFF.

The chain carries TRBV7-2 and TRBJ1-2; 7 bases line up with TRBD1. Germline V gene lookup returns CDR1 SGHTA and CDR2 FQGNSA. CDR3 length: 14 residues. V lost 5 bases, J lost 3 bases, and 6 bases stayed unmatched. The CDR3 DNA reads as TGTGCCAGCAGCACATCTGACAGGGACTATGGCTACACCTTC. Protein product: CASSTSDRDYGYTF.

J is TRBJ1-2 and V is TRBV5-1; D call uncertain. The germline V and J ends were trimmed by 4 bases and 0 bases, with 13 bases remaining between them. The CDR3 spans 15 residues. Germline V gene data show CDR1 as SGHRS and CDR2 as YFSETQ. CDR3 sequence: CASSLGEPANYGYTF. In nucleotides, the CDR3 is TGCGCCAGCAGCCTCGGGGAACCTGCTAACTATGGCTACACCTTC.

This clone has a handful of counts. The chain joins TRBV5-1 to TRBJ1-4; D is unresolved. The CDR3 sequence is 14 residues long. Germline V gene data show CDR1 as SGHRS and CDR2 as YFSETQ. Deletions cut 4 bases from V and 0 bases from J, with 7 bases between. The CDR3 is CASSHPSTNEKLFF. CDR3 nucleotide sequence: TGCGCCAGCAGCCATCCATCAACTAATGAAAAACTGTTTTTT.

The chain links TRBV5-1 to TRBJ2-1; D not certain. V shed 8 bases and J shed 1 base, with 16 bases lying between them. The CDR3 is 15 amino acids. Germline CDR1 and CDR2: SGHRS and YFSETQ. CDR3 in amino acids: CASTPRVGSYNEQFF. The CDR3 DNA is TGCGCCAGTACCCCTAGGGTGGGGTCCTACAATGAGCAGTTCTTC.

The V call is TRBV5-1, the J call TRBJ2-3, with no clear D. Germline loops: CDR1 SGHRS, CDR2 YFSETQ. The CDR3 spans 12 residues. Trimming left V 4 bases short and J 2 bases short, with 5 bases between. This CDR3 is CASSTNTDTQYF. The DNA of the CDR3 is TGCGCCAGCAGCACAAACACAGATACGCAGTATTTT.

J is TRBJ2-1 and V is TRBV11-3; 9 nucleotides match TRBD2. Germline CDR1 reads SGHNT; CDR2 reads YENEEA. The CDR3 spans 18 residues. V lost 2 bases, J lost 2 bases, and 10 bases stayed unmatched. CDR3 nucleotides: TGTGCCAGCAGCTTATCTAGCGGGATTCCTTTACCCTACAATGAGCAGTTCTTC. Protein sequence: CASSLSSGIPLPYNEQFF.

V is TRBV6-5 and J is TRBJ2-7; a weak D match, TRBD2 (6 bases). The CDR3 consists of 12 residues. The germline V gene encodes CDR1 MNHEY and CDR2 SVGAGI. V was trimmed by 4 bases and J by 6 bases, leaving 10 bases between them. Here the CDR3 DNA reads TGTGCCAGCAGTTCGACTAGACGCGAGCAGTACTTC. It specifies CASSSTRREQYF.

This clone was seen a few times. The V and J genes are TRBV19 and TRBJ2-7; 13 bases align to TRBD2. J gave up 3 bases and V 5 bases, and 10 bases lay outside the gene matches. Germline CDR1 LNHDA, CDR2 SQIVND (reference sequence). This CDR3 comprises 17 residues. The CDR3 is CASSFRTSGSSYYEQYF. DNA for the CDR3: TGTGCCAGTAGTTTCCGGACTAGCGGGAGTTCTTACTACGAGCAGTACTTC.

The chain recombines TRBV7-6 with TRBJ1-1; weak D call: TRBD1 (6 bases). Germline V lookup: CDR1 SGHVS, CDR2 FNYEAQ. The V gene lost 6 bases and the J gene lost 3 bases, with 17 bases spanning the gap. This CDR3 is built from 15 residues. CDR3 coding DNA: TGTGCCAGCAGTGTCGGGGGGCCAGCCGACACTGAAGCTTTCTTT. Translated: CASSVGGPADTEAFF.

The chain joins TRBV5-5 to TRBJ1-5, with D tentatively TRBD1 (5 bases). CDR3 length: 17 amino acids. Trimming left V 0 bases short and J 3 bases short, with 16 bases between. CDR1 and CDR2 (germline): SGHKS, YYEKEE (reference sequence). This CDR3 is CASSLGPGRRINQPQHF. The CDR3 DNA follows: TGTGCCAGCAGCTTGGGCCCGGGGCGGAGGATCAATCAGCCCCAGCATTTT. Looking up the rest from reference TRBV5-5 and TRBJ1-5 gives the full variable domain: DAGVTQSPTHLIKTRGQQVTLRCSPISGHKSVSWYQQVLGQGPQFIFQYYEKEERGRGNFPDRFSARQFPNYSSELNVNALLLGDSALYLCASSLGPGRRINQPQHFGDGTRLSIL.

The chain carries TRBV4-1 and TRBJ2-1; 13 bases agree with TRBD2. The CDR3 is 17 amino acids. The V gene's germline CDR1 is MGHRA and CDR2 YSYEKL. V trimming: 2 bases; J trimming: 6 bases; junction bases outside the gene matches: 7. The CDR3 DNA follows: TGCGCCAGCAGCCAATCCGACCGGACTAGCGGGAGCAATGAGCAGTTCTTC. This gives the protein CASSQSDRTSGSNEQFF.

This chain connects TRBV27 to TRBJ2-7; TRBD1 is a possible D gene (5 bases). Trimming cost V 2 bases and J 0 bases, with 11 bases left between them. From germline, CDR1 is MNHEY and CDR2 SMNVEV (reference sequence). CDR3 length equals 15 residues. DNA of the CDR3: TGTGCCAGCAGTTTACGGCAGGGTAACTCCTACGAGCAGTACTTC. This translates into CASSLRQGNSYEQYF.

The chain couples TRBV12-5 to TRBJ1-5; the D gene is possibly TRBD1 (5 bases). Trimming removed 3 bases at V and 6 bases at J, with 9 bases between. The CDR3 covers 13 residues. CDR1 is LGHNT and CDR2 is FRNRAP in the germline V gene. The CDR3 nucleotides are TGTGCTAGTGGTTTATCGGGGACTCAGCCCCAGCATTTT. Encoded protein: CASGLSGTQPQHF.